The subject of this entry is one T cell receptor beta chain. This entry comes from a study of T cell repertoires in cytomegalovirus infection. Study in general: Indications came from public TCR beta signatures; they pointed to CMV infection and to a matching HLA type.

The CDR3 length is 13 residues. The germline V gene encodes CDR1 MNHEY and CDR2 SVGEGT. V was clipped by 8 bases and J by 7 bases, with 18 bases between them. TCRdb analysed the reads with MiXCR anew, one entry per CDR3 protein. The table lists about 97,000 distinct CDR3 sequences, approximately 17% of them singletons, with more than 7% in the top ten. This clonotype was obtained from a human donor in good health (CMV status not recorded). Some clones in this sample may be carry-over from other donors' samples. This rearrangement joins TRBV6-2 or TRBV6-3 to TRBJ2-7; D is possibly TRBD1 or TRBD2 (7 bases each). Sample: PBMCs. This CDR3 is CASGRGQFKEQYF. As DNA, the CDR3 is TGTGCCAGCGGGAGGGGACAGTTCAAAGAGCAGTACTTC.